The 5 T cell receptor beta chains listed next were all sequenced from one sample in a study of T cell repertoires in cytomegalovirus infection. Their antigens remain unidentified. TCRdb processed the reads anew with MiXCR; each CDR3 protein has one entry. The profile shows 700,000 to 900,000 distinct CDR3 sequences, about 27% of them singletons. Sequenced material: cultured CD8+ T cells from PBMCs, taken from culture after CMV antigen stimulation. These receptors all come from a human donor in good health (CMV status not recorded). Some clones in this sample may be carry-over from other donors' samples.

This clonotype was recorded once. The V and J genes are TRBV7-9 and TRBJ2-1; the match to TRBD2 covers 14 bases. Looked up from germline, CDR1 is SEHNR and CDR2 is FQNEAQ (reference sequence). The junction had 5 bases not matched to a gene; V was cut back by 5 bases and J by 8 bases. There are 15 residues in the CDR3. In nucleotides, the CDR3 is TGTGCCAGCAGCACACGGACTAGCGGGGGGTATGAGCAGTTCTTC. Its translation is CASSTRTSGGYEQFF.

This rearrangement joins TRBV7-2 to TRBJ2-3; D remains ambiguous. Germline lookup yields CDR1 SGHTA and CDR2 FQGNSA. The CDR3 length is 15 residues. V gave up 1 base and J gave up 2 bases, with 10 bases separating them. CDR3 bases: TGTGCCAGCAGCTTAGTTAGACTCCACACAGATACGCAGTATTTT. This gives the protein CASSLVRLHTDTQYF. The full variable domain, rest sourced from reference TRBV7-2 and TRBJ2-3, is GAGVSQSPSNKVTEKGKDVELRCDPISGHTALYWYRQSLGQGLEFLIYFQGNSAPDKSGLPSDRFSAERTGGSVSTLTIQRTQQEDSAVYLCASSLVRLHTDTQYFGPGTRLTVL.

V gene TRBV7-9 combines with J gene TRBJ2-1; D gene uncertain. V lost 6 bases and J 8 bases, leaving 11 bases between the germline ends. The CDR3 has 12 amino acids. Germline CDR1 and CDR2: SEHNR and FQNEAQ (reference sequence). The CDR3 DNA follows: TGTGCCAGCAGTTGGTCTGGGGATGAGCAGTTCTTC. Amino acid sequence: CASSWSGDEQFF. The whole variable domain, filled in from reference TRBV7-9 and TRBJ2-1, reads DTGVSQNPRHKITKRGQNVTFRCDPISEHNRLYWYRQTLGQGPEFLTYFQNEAQLEKSRLLSDRFSAERPKGSFSTLEIQRTEQGDSAMYLCASSWSGDEQFFGPGTRLTVL.

The chain combines TRBV6-2 or TRBV6-3 with TRBJ1-6; a weak D match, TRBD1 (5 bases). This CDR3 spans 13 amino acids. Trimming pared 10 bases from V and 10 bases from J, leaving 17 bases between. From germline, CDR1 is MNHEY and CDR2 SVGEGT. CDR3 nucleotides: TGTGCCAACCGACAGTCTGTAAACTCACCCCTCCACTTT. Amino acids: CANRQSVNSPLHF.

The chain carries TRBV6-5 and TRBJ2-5; TRBD1 might be the D (6 bases). Germline lookup yields CDR1 MNHEY and CDR2 SVGAGI. The germline V and J ends were trimmed by 0 bases and 5 bases, with 13 bases remaining between them. There are 15 residues in the CDR3. This CDR3 is CASSYSKTGGETQYF. For the CDR3, the DNA is TGTGCCAGCAGTTACTCGAAGACAGGCGGGGAGACCCAGTACTTC.